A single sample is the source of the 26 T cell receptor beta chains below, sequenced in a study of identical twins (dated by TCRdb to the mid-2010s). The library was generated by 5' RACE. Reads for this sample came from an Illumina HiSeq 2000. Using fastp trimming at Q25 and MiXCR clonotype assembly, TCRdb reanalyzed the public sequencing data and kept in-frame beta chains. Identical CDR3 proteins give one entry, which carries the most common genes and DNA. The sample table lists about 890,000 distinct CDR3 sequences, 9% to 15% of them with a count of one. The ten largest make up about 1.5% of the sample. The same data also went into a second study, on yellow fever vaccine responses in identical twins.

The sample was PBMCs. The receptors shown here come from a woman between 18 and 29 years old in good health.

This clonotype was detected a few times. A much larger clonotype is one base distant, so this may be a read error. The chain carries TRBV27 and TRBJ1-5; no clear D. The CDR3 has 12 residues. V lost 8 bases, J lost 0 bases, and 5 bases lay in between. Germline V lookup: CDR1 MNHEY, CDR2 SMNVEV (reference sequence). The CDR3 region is CASGDSNQPQHF. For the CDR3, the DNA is TGTGCCAGCGGGGATAGCAATCAGCCCCAGCATTTT.

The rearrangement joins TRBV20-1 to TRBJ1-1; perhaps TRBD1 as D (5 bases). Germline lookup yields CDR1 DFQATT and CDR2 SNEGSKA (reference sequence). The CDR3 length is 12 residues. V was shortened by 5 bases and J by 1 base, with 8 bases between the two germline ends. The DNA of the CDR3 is TGCAGTGCTCTTGGGACGAACACTGAAGCTTTCTTT. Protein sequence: CSALGTNTEAFF.

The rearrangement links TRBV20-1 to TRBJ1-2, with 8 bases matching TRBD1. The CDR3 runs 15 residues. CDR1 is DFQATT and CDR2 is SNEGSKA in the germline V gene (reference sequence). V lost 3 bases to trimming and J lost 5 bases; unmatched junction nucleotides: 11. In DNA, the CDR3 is TGCAGTGCTAGCGAGGGACAGGCCACGAGTTATGGCTACACCTTC. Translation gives CSASEGQATSYGYTF.

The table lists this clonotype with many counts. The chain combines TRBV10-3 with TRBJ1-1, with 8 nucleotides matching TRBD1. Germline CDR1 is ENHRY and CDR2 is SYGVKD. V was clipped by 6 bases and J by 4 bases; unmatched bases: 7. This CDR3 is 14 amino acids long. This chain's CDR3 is CAISWRTGSTEAFF. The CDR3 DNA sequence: TGTGCCATCAGCTGGAGGACAGGGTCCACTGAAGCTTTCTTT.

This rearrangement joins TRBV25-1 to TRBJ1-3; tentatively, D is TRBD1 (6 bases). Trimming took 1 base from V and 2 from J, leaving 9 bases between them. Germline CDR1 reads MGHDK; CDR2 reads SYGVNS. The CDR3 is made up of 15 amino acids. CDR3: CASSESGAPGNTIYF. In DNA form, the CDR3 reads TGTGCCAGCAGTGAATCGGGGGCGCCTGGAAACACCATATATTTT. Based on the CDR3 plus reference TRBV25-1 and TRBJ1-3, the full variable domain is EADIYQTPRYLVIGTGKKITLECSQTMGHDKMYWYQQDPGMELHLIHYSYGVNSTEKGDLSSESTVSRIRTEHFPLTLESARPSHTSQYLCASSESGAPGNTIYFGEGSWLTVV.

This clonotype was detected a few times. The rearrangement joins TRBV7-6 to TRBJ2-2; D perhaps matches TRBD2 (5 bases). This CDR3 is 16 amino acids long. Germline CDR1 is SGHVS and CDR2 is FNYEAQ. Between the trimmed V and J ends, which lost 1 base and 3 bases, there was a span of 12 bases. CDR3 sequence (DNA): TGTGCCAGCAGCTTAGTTGAGGGAGCGGACACCGGGGAGCTGTTTTTT. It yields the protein CASSLVEGADTGELFF.

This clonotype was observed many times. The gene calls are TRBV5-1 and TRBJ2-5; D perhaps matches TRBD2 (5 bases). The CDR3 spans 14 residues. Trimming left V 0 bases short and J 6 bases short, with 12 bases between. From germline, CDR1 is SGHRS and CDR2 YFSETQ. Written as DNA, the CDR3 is TGCGCCAGCAGCTTGGTGGGAGATTCGAAGACCCAGTACTTC. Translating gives CASSLVGDSKTQYF.

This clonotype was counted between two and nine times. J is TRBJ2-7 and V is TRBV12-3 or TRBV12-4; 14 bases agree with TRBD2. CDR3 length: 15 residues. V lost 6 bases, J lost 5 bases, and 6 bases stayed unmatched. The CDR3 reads CASSTGLAGVNEQYF. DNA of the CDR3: TGTGCCAGCAGCACGGGACTAGCGGGAGTTAACGAGCAGTACTTC.

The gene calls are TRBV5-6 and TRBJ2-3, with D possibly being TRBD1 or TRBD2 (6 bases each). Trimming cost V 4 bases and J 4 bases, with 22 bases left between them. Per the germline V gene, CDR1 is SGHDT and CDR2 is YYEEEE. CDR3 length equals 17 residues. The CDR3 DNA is TGTGCCAGCAGCCCCTGGGGGGCAGGCCCAGGGCCAGATACGCAGTATTTT. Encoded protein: CASSPWGAGPGPDTQYF.

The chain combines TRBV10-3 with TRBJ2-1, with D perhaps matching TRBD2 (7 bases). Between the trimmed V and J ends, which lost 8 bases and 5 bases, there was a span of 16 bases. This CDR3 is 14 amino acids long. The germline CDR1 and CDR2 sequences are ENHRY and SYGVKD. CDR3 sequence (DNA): TGTGCCATCCAGAAGGCGGGGGCGAACAATGAGCAGTTCTTC. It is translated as CAIQKAGANNEQFF.

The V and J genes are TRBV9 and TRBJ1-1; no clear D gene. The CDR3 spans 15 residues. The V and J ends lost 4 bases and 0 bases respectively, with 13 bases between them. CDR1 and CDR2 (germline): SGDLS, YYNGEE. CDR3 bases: TGTGCCAGCAGCCCACACGGAGGGATGAACACTGAAGCTTTCTTT. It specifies CASSPHGGMNTEAFF.

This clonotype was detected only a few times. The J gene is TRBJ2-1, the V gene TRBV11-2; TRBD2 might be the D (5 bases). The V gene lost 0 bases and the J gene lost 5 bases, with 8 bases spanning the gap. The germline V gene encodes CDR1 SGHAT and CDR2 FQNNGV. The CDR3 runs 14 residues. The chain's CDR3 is CASSLDPGDNEQFF. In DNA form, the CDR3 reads TGTGCCAGCAGCTTAGATCCCGGGGACAATGAGCAGTTCTTC.

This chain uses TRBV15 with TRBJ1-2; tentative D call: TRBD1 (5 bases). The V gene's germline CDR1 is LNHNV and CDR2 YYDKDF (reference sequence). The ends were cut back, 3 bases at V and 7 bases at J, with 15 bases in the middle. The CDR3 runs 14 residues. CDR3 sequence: CATSSSAGRGGYTF. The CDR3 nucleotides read TGTGCCACCAGCAGTTCCGCGGGTAGGGGTGGCTACACCTTC.

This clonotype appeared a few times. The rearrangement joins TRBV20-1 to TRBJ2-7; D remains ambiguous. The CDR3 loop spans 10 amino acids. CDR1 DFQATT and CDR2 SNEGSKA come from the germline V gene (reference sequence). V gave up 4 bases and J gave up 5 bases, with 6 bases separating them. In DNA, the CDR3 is TGCAGTGCTAACACGGACGAGCAGTACGTC. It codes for CSANTDEQYV.

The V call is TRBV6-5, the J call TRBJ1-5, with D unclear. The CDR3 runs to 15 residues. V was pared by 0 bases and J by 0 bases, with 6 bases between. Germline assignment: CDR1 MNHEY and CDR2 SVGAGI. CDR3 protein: CASSYSHYSNQPQHF. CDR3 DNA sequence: TGTGCCAGCAGTTACTCACACTATAGCAATCAGCCCCAGCATTTT.

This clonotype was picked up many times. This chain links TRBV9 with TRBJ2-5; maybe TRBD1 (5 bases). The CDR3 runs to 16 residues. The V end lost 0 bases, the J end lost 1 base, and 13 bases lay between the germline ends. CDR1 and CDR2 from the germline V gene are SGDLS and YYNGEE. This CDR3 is CASSVGVQGPQETQYF. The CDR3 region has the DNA TGTGCCAGCAGCGTAGGGGTTCAGGGTCCCCAAGAGACCCAGTACTTC.

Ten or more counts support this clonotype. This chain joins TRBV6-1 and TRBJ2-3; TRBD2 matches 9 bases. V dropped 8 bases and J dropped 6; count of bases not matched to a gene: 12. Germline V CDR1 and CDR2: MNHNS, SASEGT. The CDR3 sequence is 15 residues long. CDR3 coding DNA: TGTGCCAGCGGCGGACTAGCGCCTAGAGGGGATACGCAGTATTTT. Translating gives CASGGLAPRGDTQYF.

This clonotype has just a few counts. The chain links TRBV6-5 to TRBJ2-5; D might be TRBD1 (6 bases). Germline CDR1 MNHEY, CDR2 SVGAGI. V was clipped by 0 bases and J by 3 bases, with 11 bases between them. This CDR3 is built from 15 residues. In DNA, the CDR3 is TGTGCCAGCAGTTACTCGACTGCAGGGGAAGAGACCCAGTACTTC. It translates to CASSYSTAGEETQYF.

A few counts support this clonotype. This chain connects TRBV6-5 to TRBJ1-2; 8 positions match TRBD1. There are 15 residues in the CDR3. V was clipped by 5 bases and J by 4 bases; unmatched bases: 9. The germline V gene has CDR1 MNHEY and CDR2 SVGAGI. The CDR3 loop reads CASSHRDRRIYGYTF. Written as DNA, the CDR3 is TGTGCCAGCAGTCACAGGGACAGGAGGATCTATGGCTACACCTTC.

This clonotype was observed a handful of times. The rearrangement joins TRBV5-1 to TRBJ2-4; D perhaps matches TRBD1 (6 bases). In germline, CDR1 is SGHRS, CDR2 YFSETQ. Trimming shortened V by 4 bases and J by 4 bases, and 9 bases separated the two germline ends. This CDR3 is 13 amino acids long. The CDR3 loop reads CASSMDSKNIQYF. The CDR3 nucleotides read TGCGCCAGCAGCATGGACAGTAAAAACATTCAGTACTTC.

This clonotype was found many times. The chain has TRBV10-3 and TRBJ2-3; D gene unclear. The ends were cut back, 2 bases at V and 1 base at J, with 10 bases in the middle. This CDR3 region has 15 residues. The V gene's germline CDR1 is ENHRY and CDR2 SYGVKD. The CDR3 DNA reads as TGTGCCATCAGTGAGCTCGGAACCGGCACAGATACGCAGTATTTT. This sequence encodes CAISELGTGTDTQYF.

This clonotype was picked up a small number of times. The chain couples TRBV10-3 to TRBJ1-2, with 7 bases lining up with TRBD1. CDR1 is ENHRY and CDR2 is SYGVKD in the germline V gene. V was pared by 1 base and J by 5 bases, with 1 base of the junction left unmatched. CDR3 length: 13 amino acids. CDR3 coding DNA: TGTGCCATCAGTGAGTGGACAGGTTATGGCTACACCTTC. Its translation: CAISEWTGYGYTF.

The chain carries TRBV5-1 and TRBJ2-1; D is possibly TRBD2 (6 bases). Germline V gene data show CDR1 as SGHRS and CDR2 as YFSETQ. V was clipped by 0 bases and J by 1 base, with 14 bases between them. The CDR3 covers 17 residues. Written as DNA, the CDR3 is TGCGCCAGCAGCTTGGTGGGAGGTTTTGGGTCCTACAATGAGCAGTTCTTC. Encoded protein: CASSLVGGFGSYNEQFF.

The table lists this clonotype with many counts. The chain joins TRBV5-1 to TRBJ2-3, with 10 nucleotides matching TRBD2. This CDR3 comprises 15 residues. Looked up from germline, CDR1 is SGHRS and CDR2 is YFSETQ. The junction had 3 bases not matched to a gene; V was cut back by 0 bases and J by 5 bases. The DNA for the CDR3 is TGCGCCAGCAGCTTGGCTAGCGGGGGAGGAGATACGCAGTATTTT. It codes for CASSLASGGGDTQYF.

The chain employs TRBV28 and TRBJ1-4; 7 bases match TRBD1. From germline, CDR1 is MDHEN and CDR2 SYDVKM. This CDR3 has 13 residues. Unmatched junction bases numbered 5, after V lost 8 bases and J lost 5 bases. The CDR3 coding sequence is TGTGCCAGCGGGGGACAGTTAAATGAAAAACTGTTTTTT. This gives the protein CASGGQLNEKLFF.

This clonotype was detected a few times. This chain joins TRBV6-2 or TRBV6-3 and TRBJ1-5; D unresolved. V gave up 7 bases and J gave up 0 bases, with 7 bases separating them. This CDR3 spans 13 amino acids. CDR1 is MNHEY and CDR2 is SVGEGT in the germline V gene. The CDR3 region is CASNTNSNQPQHF. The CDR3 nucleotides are TGTGCCAGCAACACAAATAGCAATCAGCCCCAGCATTTT.